A single sample gave rise to the 12 T cell receptor beta chains below, sequenced in a study of Ad26.COV2.S vaccination and SARS-CoV-2 variants. Profiling relied on immunoSEQ multiplex PCR, and the TCRdb table lists in-frame clones only, not all of them. The sample gives about 350,000 clones, about 87% of which show up once; around 6.6% is in the top ten. As to treatment: some 20 received Ad26.COV2.S at low or high dose, single or two shots; several received placebo; per-sample allocation not given. Material that was analyzed had been drawn on day 63 after the first vaccine or placebo injection. The sequencing used peripheral blood, collected in a trial of Ad26.COV2.S vaccine versus placebo. These receptors were obtained from a person between 18 and 65 years old who received the Ad26.COV2.S COVID-19 vaccine or a placebo.

J is TRBJ1-2 and V is TRBV27; D not resolved. CDR3 length equals 15 residues. The V end was cut by 3 bases, the J end by 2 bases, with 13 bases between. From germline, CDR1 is MNHEY and CDR2 SMNVEV (reference sequence). CDR3 residues: CASSLGQPLNYGYTF. CDR3 coding DNA: TGTGCCAGCAGTTTGGGTCAGCCACTCAACTATGGCTACACCTTC.

This rearrangement joins TRBV11-3 to TRBJ1-3; 7 bases match TRBD1. The germline V gene encodes CDR1 SGHNT and CDR2 YENEEA. The CDR3 has 15 residues. V gave up 5 bases and J gave up 2 bases; unmatched junction bases: 6. The CDR3 is CASSRTRGTGNTIYF. CDR3 nucleotides: TGTGCCAGCAGCCGAACCAGGGGGACTGGAAACACCATATATTTT.

This sequence joins TRBV6-5 and TRBJ1-5, with D possibly being TRBD1 (6 bases). The CDR3 totals 15 residues. Trimming removed 5 bases at V and 1 base at J, with 12 bases between. Germline values: CDR1 MNHEY, CDR2 SVGAGI. The CDR3 sequence: CASSQGYGSNQPQHF. In DNA form, the CDR3 reads TGTGCCAGCAGTCAGGGGTATGGGAGCAATCAGCCCCAGCATTTT.

CDR3 sequence: CASSKRDYTGQGGNYGYTF. The CDR3 coding sequence is TGTGCCAGCAGCAAAAGGGATTACACAGGACAGGGCGGAAACTATGGCTACACCTTC. This chain connects TRBV21-1 to TRBJ1-2; whether TRBD1, the table's D call, matches the DNA was not checked. TRBV21-1 is designated a pseudogene. The CDR3 loop spans 19 amino acids.

The V and J genes are TRBV30 and TRBJ2-1, with TRBD2 matching over 8 bases. V shed 4 bases, J shed 2 bases, and the junction held 4 bases outside the gene matches. Per germline, CDR1 GTSNPN and CDR2 SVGIG (reference sequence). This CDR3 comprises 14 residues. The chain's CDR3 is CAWKSGSAYNEQFF. CDR3 DNA sequence: TGTGCCTGGAAAAGCGGGAGTGCCTACAATGAGCAGTTCTTC.

The chain employs TRBV7-9 and TRBJ1-5; D may be TRBD1 (5 bases). CDR1 SEHNR and CDR2 FQNEAQ come from the germline V gene (reference sequence). CDR3 size: 13 residues. The ends were cut back, 4 bases at V and 6 bases at J, with 10 bases in the middle. The CDR3 region is CASSSSGAQPQHF. The CDR3 coding sequence is TGTGCCAGCAGCTCCTCCGGGGCTCAGCCCCAGCATTTT.

The chain couples TRBV4-3 to TRBJ1-4; 9 bases match TRBD1. J lost 3 bases, V lost 6 bases, and 5 bases had no gene match. CDR1 is LGHNA and CDR2 is YSLEER in the germline V gene. This CDR3 region has 15 residues. CDR3 in DNA: TGCGCCAGCAGTCAAACAGGGGGCGCTAATGAAAAACTGTTTTTT. Protein product: CASSQTGGANEKLFF.

The chain is built from TRBV11-2 and TRBJ2-7; tentatively, D is TRBD1 (6 bases). The CDR3 consists of 15 residues. CDR1 SGHAT and CDR2 FQNNGV come from the germline V gene. Trimming shortened V by 5 bases and J by 0 bases, and 14 bases separated the two germline ends. The CDR3 here is CASSQNRDLSYEQYF. CDR3 DNA: TGTGCCAGCAGCCAGAACAGGGATCTCTCCTACGAGCAGTACTTC. Complete variable domain (other parts from reference TRBV11-2 and TRBJ2-7): EAGVAQSPRYKIIEKRQSVAFWCNPISGHATLYWYQQILGQGPKLLIQFQNNGVVDDSQLPKDRFSAERLKGVDSTLKIQPAKLEDSAVYLCASSQNRDLSYEQYFGPGTRLTVT.

This sequence joins TRBV6-1 and TRBJ1-1; maybe TRBD1 (5 bases). The CDR3 consists of 13 residues. Trimming removed 2 bases at V and 4 bases at J, with 8 bases between. The germline gives CDR1 MNHNS, CDR2 SASEGT. Here the CDR3 reads CASSESGTTEAFF. CDR3 in DNA: TGTGCCAGCAGTGAATCTGGGACCACTGAAGCTTTCTTT.

The chain couples TRBV14 to TRBJ1-2, with D perhaps matching TRBD1 (6 bases). The V gene lost 2 bases and the J gene lost 1 base, with 14 bases spanning the gap. Germline CDR1 SGHDN, CDR2 FVKESK. This CDR3 has 16 amino acids. The CDR3 region is CASSQNQGRGNYGYTF. The CDR3 nucleotides read TGTGCCAGCAGCCAAAACCAGGGGCGGGGTAACTATGGCTACACCTTC.

The rearrangement uses TRBV10-3 and TRBJ2-1, with 7 bases fitting TRBD1. Germline values: CDR1 ENHRY, CDR2 SYGVKD. This CDR3 comprises 14 residues. Trimming took 6 bases from V and 2 from J; bases not matched to a gene: 4. The CDR3 protein is CAIRRDSPYNEQFF. The CDR3 DNA reads as TGTGCCATCAGACGGGACAGCCCCTACAATGAGCAGTTCTTC.

The rearrangement links TRBV4-3 to TRBJ2-3; 12 bases agree with TRBD2. The CDR3 loop spans 18 amino acids. V lost 3 bases, J lost 2 bases, and 9 bases stayed unmatched. Germline CDR1 and CDR2: LGHNA and YSLEER. The CDR3 coding sequence is TGCGCCAGCAGCCAGGGGGAACTAGCGGGGGGACACACAGATACGCAGTATTTT. It is translated as CASSQGELAGGHTDTQYF.